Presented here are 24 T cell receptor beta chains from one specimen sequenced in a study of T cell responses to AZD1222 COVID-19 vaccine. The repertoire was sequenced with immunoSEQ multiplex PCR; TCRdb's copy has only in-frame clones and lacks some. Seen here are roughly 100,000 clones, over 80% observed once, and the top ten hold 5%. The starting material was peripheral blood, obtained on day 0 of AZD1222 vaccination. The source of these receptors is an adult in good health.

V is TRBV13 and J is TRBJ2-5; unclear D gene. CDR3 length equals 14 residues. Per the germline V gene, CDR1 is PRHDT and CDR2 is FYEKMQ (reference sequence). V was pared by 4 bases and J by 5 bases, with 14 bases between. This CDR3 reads CASSSIDSPETQYF. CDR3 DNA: TGTGCCAGCAGCTCCATAGACTCCCCCGAGACCCAGTACTTC.

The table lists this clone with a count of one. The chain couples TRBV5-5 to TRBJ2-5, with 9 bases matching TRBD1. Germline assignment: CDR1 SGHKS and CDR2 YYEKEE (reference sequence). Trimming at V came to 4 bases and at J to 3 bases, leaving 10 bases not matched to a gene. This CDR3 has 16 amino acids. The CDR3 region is CASSTGTGSMKETQYF. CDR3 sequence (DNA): TGTGCCAGCAGCACCGGGACAGGGTCCATGAAAGAGACCCAGTACTTC.

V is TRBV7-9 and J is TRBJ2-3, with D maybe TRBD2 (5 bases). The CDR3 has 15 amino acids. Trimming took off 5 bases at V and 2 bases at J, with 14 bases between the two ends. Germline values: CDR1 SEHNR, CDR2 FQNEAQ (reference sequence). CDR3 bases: TGTGCCAGCAGCACAACTAGTTTATTCACAGATACGCAGTATTTT. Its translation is CASSTTSLFTDTQYF.

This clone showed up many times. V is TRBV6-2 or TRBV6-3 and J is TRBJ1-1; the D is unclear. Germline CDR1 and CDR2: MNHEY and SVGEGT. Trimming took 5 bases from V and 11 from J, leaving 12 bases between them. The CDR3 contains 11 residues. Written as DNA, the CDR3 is TGTGCCAGCAGTAGGCCTGGGCCCGCTTTCTTT. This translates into CASSRPGPAFF.

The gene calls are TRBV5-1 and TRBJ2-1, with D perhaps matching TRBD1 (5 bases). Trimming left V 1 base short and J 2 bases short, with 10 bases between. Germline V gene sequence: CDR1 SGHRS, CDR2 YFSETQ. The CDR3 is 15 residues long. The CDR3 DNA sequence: TGCGCCAGCAGCTTGAGCCAGGGAACCTACAATGAGCAGTTCTTC. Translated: CASSLSQGTYNEQFF.

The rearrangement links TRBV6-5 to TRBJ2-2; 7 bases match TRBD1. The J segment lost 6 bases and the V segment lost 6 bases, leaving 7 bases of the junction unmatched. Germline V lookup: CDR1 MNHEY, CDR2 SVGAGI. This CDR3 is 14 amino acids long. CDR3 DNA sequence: TGTGCCAGCAGATTACAGGGGTTTGCCGGGGAGCTGTTTTTT. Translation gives CASRLQGFAGELFF.

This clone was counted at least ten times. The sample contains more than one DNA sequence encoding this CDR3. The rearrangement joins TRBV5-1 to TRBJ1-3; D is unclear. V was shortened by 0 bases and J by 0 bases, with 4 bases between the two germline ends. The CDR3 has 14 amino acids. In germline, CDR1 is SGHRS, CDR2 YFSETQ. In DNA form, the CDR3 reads TGCGCCAGCAGCTTGGACCTCTCTGGAAACACCATATATTTT. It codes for CASSLDLSGNTIYF.

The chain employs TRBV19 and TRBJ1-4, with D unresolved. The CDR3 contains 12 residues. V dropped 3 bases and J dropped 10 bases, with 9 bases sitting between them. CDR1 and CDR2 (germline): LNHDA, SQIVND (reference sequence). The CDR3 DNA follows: TGTGCCAGTAGTATGGTGGGTGGAAAACTGTTTTTT. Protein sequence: CASSMVGGKLFF.

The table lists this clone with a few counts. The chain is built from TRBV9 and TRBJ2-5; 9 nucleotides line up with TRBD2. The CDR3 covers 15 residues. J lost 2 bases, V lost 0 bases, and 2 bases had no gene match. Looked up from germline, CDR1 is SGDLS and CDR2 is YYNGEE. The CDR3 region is CASSVGTSEQETQYF. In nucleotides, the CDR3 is TGTGCCAGCAGCGTAGGGACTAGCGAGCAAGAGACCCAGTACTTC.

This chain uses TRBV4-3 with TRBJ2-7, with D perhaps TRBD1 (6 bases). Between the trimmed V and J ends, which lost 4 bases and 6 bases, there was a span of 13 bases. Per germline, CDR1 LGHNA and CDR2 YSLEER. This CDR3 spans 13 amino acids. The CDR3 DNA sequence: TGCGCCAGCAGCCCCACTTTGGGGGCCGAGCAGTACTTC. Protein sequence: CASSPTLGAEQYF.

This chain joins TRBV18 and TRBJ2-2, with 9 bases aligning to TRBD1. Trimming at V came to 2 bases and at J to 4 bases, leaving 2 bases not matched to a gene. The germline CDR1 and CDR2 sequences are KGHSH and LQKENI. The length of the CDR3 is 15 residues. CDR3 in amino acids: CASSPGTGSTGELFF. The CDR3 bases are TGTGCCAGCTCACCAGGGACAGGGTCCACCGGGGAGCTGTTTTTT.

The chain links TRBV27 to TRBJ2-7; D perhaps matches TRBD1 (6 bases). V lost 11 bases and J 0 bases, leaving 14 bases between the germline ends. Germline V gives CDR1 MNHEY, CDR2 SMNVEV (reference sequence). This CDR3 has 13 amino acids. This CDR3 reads CAHGTLISYEQYF. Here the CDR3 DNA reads TGTGCCCACGGGACACTGATCTCCTACGAGCAGTACTTC.

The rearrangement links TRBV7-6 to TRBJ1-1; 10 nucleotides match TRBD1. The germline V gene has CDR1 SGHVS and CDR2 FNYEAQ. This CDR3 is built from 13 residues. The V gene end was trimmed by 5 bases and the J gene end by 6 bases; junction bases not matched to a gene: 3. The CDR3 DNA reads TGTGCCAGCAGCCGGGACAGGGGCGCTGAAGCTTTCTTT. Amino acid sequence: CASSRDRGAEAFF.

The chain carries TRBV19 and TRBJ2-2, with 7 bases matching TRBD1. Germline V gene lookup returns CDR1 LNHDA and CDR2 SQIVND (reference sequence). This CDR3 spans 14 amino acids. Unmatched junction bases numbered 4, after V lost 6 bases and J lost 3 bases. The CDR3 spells CASRIGTDTGELFF. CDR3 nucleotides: TGTGCCAGTAGGATCGGGACAGACACCGGGGAGCTGTTTTTT.

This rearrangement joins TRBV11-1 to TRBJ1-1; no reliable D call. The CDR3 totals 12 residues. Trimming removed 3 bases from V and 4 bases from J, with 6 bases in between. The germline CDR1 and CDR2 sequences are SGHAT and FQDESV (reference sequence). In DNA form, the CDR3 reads TGTGCCAGCAGCTTCGACGTCACTGAAGCTTTCTTT. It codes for CASSFDVTEAFF.

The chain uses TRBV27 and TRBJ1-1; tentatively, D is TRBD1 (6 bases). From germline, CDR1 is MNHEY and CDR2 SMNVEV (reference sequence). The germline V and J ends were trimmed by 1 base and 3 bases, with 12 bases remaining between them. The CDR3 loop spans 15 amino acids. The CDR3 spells CASSLWSGVDTEAFF. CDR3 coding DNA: TGTGCCAGCAGTTTATGGTCAGGGGTGGACACTGAAGCTTTCTTT.

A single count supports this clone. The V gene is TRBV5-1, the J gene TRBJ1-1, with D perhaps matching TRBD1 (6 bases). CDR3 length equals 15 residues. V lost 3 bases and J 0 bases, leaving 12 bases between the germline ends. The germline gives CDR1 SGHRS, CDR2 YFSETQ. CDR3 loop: CASSSGALVNTEAFF. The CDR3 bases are TGCGCCAGCAGCTCAGGGGCGCTGGTGAACACTGAAGCTTTCTTT.

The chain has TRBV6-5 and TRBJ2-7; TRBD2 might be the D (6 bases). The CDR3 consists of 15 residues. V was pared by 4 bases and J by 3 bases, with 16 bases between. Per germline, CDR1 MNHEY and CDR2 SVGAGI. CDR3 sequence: CASSLISGGVYEQYF. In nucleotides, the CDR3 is TGTGCCAGCAGTTTAATTAGCGGCGGGGTCTACGAGCAGTACTTC.

The DNA for the CDR3 is TGTGCCAGCAGCCCGGCGGGCAGGGACAATCAGCCCCAGCATTTT. Amino acids: CASSPAGRDNQPQHF. V usage is TRBV4-2 and J usage is TRBJ1-5; D is perhaps TRBD1 (5 bases). The CDR3 runs 15 residues. Germline V gene data show CDR1 as LGHNA and CDR2 as YNFKEQ. V lost 4 bases and J 3 bases, leaving 13 bases between the germline ends.

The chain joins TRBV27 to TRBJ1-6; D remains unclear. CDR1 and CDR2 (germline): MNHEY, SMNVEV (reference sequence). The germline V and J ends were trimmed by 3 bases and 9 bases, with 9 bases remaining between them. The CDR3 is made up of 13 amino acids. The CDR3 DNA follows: TGTGCCAGCAGTTTCTTTAATACTTCACCCCTCCACTTT. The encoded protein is CASSFFNTSPLHF.

In DNA form, the CDR3 reads TGTGCCAGCAGCCAGACAGGGTCATTTGCAGATACGCAGTATTTT. Protein sequence: CASSQTGSFADTQYF. V and J are TRBV21-1 and TRBJ2-3; TRBD1 is taken as the D call from the table, unchecked against the DNA. TRBV21-1 is a pseudogene locus. The CDR3 is 15 amino acids.

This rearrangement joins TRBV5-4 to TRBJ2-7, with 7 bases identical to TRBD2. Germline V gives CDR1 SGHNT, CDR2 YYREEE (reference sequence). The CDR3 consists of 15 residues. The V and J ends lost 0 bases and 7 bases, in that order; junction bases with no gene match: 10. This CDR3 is CASSLVGGGSWEQYF. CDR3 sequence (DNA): TGTGCCAGCAGCTTGGTCGGCGGGGGATCATGGGAGCAGTACTTC.

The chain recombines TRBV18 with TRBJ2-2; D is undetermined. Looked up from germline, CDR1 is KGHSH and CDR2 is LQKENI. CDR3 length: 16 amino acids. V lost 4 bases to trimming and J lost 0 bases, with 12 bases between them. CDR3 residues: CASSHMTAANTGELFF. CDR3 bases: TGTGCCAGCTCACACATGACGGCCGCGAACACCGGGGAGCTGTTTTTT.

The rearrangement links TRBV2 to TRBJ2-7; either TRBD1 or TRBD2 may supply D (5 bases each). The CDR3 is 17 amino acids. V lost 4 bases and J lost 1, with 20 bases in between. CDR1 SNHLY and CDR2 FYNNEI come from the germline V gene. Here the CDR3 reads CASSVGRGGPLSYEQYF. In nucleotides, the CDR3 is TGTGCCAGCAGTGTAGGTCGGGGCGGCCCCCTTTCCTACGAGCAGTACTTC.